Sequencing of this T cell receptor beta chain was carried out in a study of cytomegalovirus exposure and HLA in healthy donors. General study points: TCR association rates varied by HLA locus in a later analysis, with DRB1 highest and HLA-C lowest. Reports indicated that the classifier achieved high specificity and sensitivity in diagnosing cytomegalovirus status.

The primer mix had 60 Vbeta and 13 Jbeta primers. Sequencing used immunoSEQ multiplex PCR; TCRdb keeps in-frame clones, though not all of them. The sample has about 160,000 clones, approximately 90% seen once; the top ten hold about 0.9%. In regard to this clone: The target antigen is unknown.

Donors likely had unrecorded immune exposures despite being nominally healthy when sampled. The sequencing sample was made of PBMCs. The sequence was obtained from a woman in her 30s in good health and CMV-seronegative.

CDR3 sequence (DNA): TGTGCCATCAGTGAGTTGTCAGGGCAAAGGAGTGAGCAGTTCTTC. It codes for CAISELSGQRSEQFF. This chain links TRBV10-3 with TRBJ2-1; TRBD1 might be the D (5 bases). V dropped 1 base and J dropped 9 bases, with 16 bases sitting between them. Germline assignment: CDR1 ENHRY and CDR2 SYGVKD. This CDR3 has 15 residues.